This T cell receptor (beta chain) was identified during a study of T cells in Graves' hyperthyroidism and ophthalmopathy. Amplification targeted TCR beta CDR3 regions from RNA transcripts. First-round RT-PCR with HTBI primers amplified the TCR CDR3 region. TCRdb called the multiplex PCR reads again in MiXCR, with one record for every CDR3 protein. This table holds around 56,000 distinct CDR3 sequences, roughly half found once. Broader study findings: Ophthalmopathy got predicted by the model a median 6.5 months before its onset. Ophthalmopathy cases were set apart from stable hyperthyroidism by a 13 V-J model.

In the case of this clonotype: Its specificity is not known. An end of the junction differs from the germline gene, which may be a read error.

Germline CDR1 is SGDLS and CDR2 is YYNGEE. The CDR3 is 15 amino acids. This chain joins TRBV9 and TRBJ2-2, with a possible D match to TRBD2 (5 bases). The sequencing sample was made of blood. This clonotype originated in a woman aged 55-70 years with Graves' ophthalmopathy. CDR3 DNA sequence: TGTGCCAGCAGCCCTGACAATTCAAACACCGGGGAGTTGCTTTTT. Translated, it gives CASSPDNSNTGELLF.